Each of the 18 T cell receptor beta chains below was sequenced from the same sample in a study of identical twins (dated by TCRdb to about 2016). The method was 5' RACE. Sequencing was carried out with an Illumina HiSeq 2000. TCRdb reprocessing: public reads trimmed at Q25 with fastp, clones called with MiXCR, in-frame beta chains kept. CDR3 protein sequences are deduplicated, and each keeps its most common genes and DNA. The sample table lists a few hundred thousand distinct CDR3 sequences, about 10% of them with a count of one. Over 8% of the sample is held by the ten biggest clonotypes. Material for sequencing was memory T cells sorted from blood. According to the study, the label for this sample's cell subset or site signals: CD45RO+ enriched T cells. These receptors were taken from a man aged 50-60 years in good health.

The chain combines TRBV7-2 with TRBJ2-3, with D unclear. The length of the CDR3 is 16 residues. CDR1 and CDR2 from the germline V gene are SGHTA and FQGNSA. Between the trimmed V and J ends, which lost 2 bases and 0 bases, there was a span of 12 bases. The CDR3 bases are TGTGCCAGCAGCTTAAACCCAGTGGGTAGCACAGATACGCAGTATTTT. Translated: CASSLNPVGSTDTQYF.

The chain has TRBV12-3 or TRBV12-4 and TRBJ1-1, with no clear D. CDR3 length: 14 amino acids. The V and J ends lost 2 bases and 1 base respectively, with 8 bases between them. DNA of the CDR3: TGTGCCAGCAGTTTACGGAGAGAGAACACTGAAGCTTTCTTT. This codes for CASSLRRENTEAFF.

This clonotype was counted at least ten times. The V and J genes are TRBV18 and TRBJ1-6; no reliable D call. The germline CDR1 and CDR2 sequences are KGHSH and LQKENI. This CDR3 contains 15 residues. Trimming removed 2 bases at V and 6 bases at J, with 11 bases between. CDR3 protein: CASSPYGMINSPLHF. The CDR3 coding sequence is TGTGCCAGCTCACCATATGGGATGATTAATTCACCCCTCCACTTT.

This clonotype was observed at least ten times. The chain combines TRBV29-1 with TRBJ2-5; 10 bases align to TRBD1. Trimming removed 3 bases from V and 1 base from J; junction bases left unmatched: 14. CDR1 SQVTM and CDR2 ANQGSEA come from the germline V gene. The CDR3 loop spans 18 amino acids. The CDR3 DNA reads TGCAGCGTTGACACTCCGGGACAGGGGACTGGCTTCCAAGAGACCCAGTACTTC. Amino acids: CSVDTPGQGTGFQETQYF.

The sample holds many counts of this clonotype. The gene calls are TRBV20-1 and TRBJ1-5, with 8 nucleotides matching TRBD1. The CDR3 covers 14 residues. The V gene's germline CDR1 is DFQATT and CDR2 SNEGSKA (reference sequence). Trimming at V came to 2 bases and at J to 6 bases, leaving 6 bases not matched to a gene. The CDR3 coding sequence is TGCAGTGCTAGACTCGGACAGGGCGGTCAGCCCCAGCATTTT. It encodes CSARLGQGGQPQHF.

This clonotype was counted many times. The rearrangement links TRBV9 to TRBJ2-5; D is uncertain. The germline V gene has CDR1 SGDLS and CDR2 YYNGEE. V lost 7 bases, J lost 5 bases, and 18 bases lay in between. CDR3 length: 14 residues. The CDR3, as DNA: TGTGCCAGCGGCGCCGCGTTCCAAGGGGAGACCCAGTACTTC. Translating it yields CASGAAFQGETQYF.

This rearrangement joins TRBV6-2 or TRBV6-3 to TRBJ2-7, with 8 bases that match TRBD1. This CDR3 spans 13 amino acids. The trim removed 7 bases at V and 2 bases at J, leaving 4 bases unmatched. Germline V lookup: CDR1 MNHEY, CDR2 SVGEGT. For the CDR3, the DNA is TGTGCCAGCACGGGCAGGGGGCCCTACGAGCAGTACTTC. Its protein product is CASTGRGPYEQYF.

This clonotype was recorded many times. The chain employs TRBV6-4 and TRBJ2-1, with TRBD2 identical over 13 bases. In germline, CDR1 is MRHNA, CDR2 SNTAGT. The CDR3 totals 20 residues. V lost 2 bases to trimming and J lost 0 bases; unmatched junction nucleotides: 10. CDR3 DNA sequence: TGTGCCAGCAGTGACAGGACTAGCGGGGGCCCTATTAGCTCCTACAATGAGCAGTTCTTC. Encoded protein: CASSDRTSGGPISSYNEQFF.

There are many counts of this clonotype. The chain is built from TRBV11-2 and TRBJ2-3; D is perhaps TRBD1 (5 bases). Trimming pared 2 bases from V and 0 bases from J, leaving 12 bases between. CDR1 is SGHAT, CDR2 FQNNGV, per germline. The CDR3 has 16 amino acids. The CDR3 DNA reads TGTGCCAGCAGCTTATGGGGCAGCTCTAGCACAGATACGCAGTATTTT. Translation gives CASSLWGSSSTDTQYF. The variable domain in full, with the rest retrieved from reference TRBV11-2 and TRBJ2-3, is EAGVAQSPRYKIIEKRQSVAFWCNPISGHATLYWYQQILGQGPKLLIQFQNNGVVDDSQLPKDRFSAERLKGVDSTLKIQPAKLEDSAVYLCASSLWGSSSTDTQYFGPGTRLTVL.

Only a few counts were recorded for this clonotype. This may be a read error, as it is one base from a much larger clone. This chain links TRBV7-9 with TRBJ2-5; no definite D call. The CDR3 runs to 11 residues. From germline, CDR1 is SEHNR and CDR2 FQNEAQ (reference sequence). Trimming shortened V by 6 bases and J by 1 base, and 3 bases separated the two germline ends. The CDR3 loop is CASRAQETQYF. CDR3 nucleotides: TGTGCCAGCAGGGCCCAAGAGACCCAGTACTTC.

This clonotype was seen repeatedly, ten times or more. The chain recombines TRBV5-1 with TRBJ1-5, with D possibly matching TRBD1 (5 bases). Trimming stripped 7 bases from V and 4 bases from J, with 12 bases between. The CDR3 contains 13 residues. CDR1 SGHRS and CDR2 YFSETQ come from the germline V gene. The CDR3 sequence is CASAEGINQPQHF. The CDR3 nucleotides are TGCGCCAGCGCGGAGGGGATTAATCAGCCCCAGCATTTT. The variable domain in full, completed from reference TRBV5-1 and TRBJ1-5, reads KAGVTQTPRYLIKTRGQQVTLSCSPISGHRSVSWYQQTPGQGLQFLFEYFSETQRNKGNFPGRFSGRQFSNSRSEMNVSTLELGDSALYLCASAEGINQPQHFGDGTRLSIL.

This chain uses TRBV28 with TRBJ2-3, with a weak D call TRBD2 (6 bases). This CDR3 spans 15 amino acids. Trimming left V 2 bases short and J 1 base short, with 10 bases between. The germline CDR1 and CDR2 sequences are MDHEN and SYDVKM. The CDR3 region has the DNA TGTGCCAGCAGTTTAGCGGGGTTCGGCACAGATACGCAGTATTTT. This encodes CASSLAGFGTDTQYF.

The CDR3 is CASSDTVQVGYGYTF. As DNA, the CDR3 is TGTGCCAGCAGTGATACTGTCCAGGTTGGCTATGGCTACACCTTC. The V and J genes are TRBV12-3 or TRBV12-4 and TRBJ1-2; D is undetermined. V shed 5 bases and J shed 4 bases, with 17 bases lying between them. The CDR3 extends over 15 amino acids.

This clonotype occurred many times. This rearrangement joins TRBV4-3 to TRBJ1-4; 8 nucleotides agree with TRBD1. The trim removed 1 base at V and 7 bases at J, leaving 11 bases unmatched. Germline CDR1 is LGHNA and CDR2 is YSLEER. The CDR3 sequence is 17 residues long. CDR3 DNA sequence: TGCGCCAGCAGCCAAGCCGGGGGAACAGGGGGGATTGAAAAACTGTTTTTT. It encodes CASSQAGGTGGIEKLFF.

The chain recombines TRBV9 with TRBJ2-5; 11 positions match TRBD2. V lost 0 bases to trimming and J lost 5 bases; unmatched junction nucleotides: 12. The germline V gene has CDR1 SGDLS and CDR2 YYNGEE. The CDR3 runs to 18 residues. CDR3 DNA sequence: TGTGCCAGCAGCGTAGGGATTGTTACTAGCGGGAGTCCGGAGACCCAGTACTTC. Amino acid sequence: CASSVGIVTSGSPETQYF.

This clonotype came up a few times. V and J are TRBV4-3 and TRBJ2-7; weak D call: TRBD2 (7 bases). Trimming removed 3 bases at V and 9 bases at J, with 24 bases between. Germline CDR1 is LGHNA and CDR2 is YSLEER. This CDR3 is 16 amino acids long. The CDR3 coding sequence is TGCGCCAGCAGCCAGAATGGGCGAGGGGGGGGGAAGGTGCAGTACTTC. This sequence encodes CASSQNGRGGGKVQYF.

The table lists this clonotype with many counts. V is TRBV3-1 and J is TRBJ2-5, with unresolved D. The ends were cut back, 4 bases at V and 5 bases at J, with 5 bases in the middle. This CDR3 has 11 residues. Germline V gives CDR1 LGHDT, CDR2 YNNKEL (reference sequence). The CDR3 protein is CASSRFETQYF. DNA for the CDR3: TGTGCCAGCAGCCGGTTCGAGACCCAGTACTTC.

This clonotype was found many times. The V call is TRBV28, the J call TRBJ2-2; TRBD1 might be the D (5 bases). CDR3 length: 18 amino acids. Trimming pared 9 bases from V and 0 bases from J, leaving 23 bases between. CDR1 and CDR2 (germline): MDHEN, SYDVKM. The CDR3 here is CASKPGPAQASNTGELFF. The CDR3 coding sequence is TGTGCCAGTAAACCGGGCCCCGCACAGGCGTCGAACACCGGGGAGCTGTTTTTT.